The 19 T cell receptor beta chains below were found in one sample sequenced in a study of T cell responses to AZD1222 COVID-19 vaccine. TCRdb's table, derived via immunoSEQ multiplex PCR, lists solely in-frame clones and lacks some. The data hold some 150,000 clones, with about 88% observed a single time. The material was peripheral blood, obtained on day 0 of AZD1222 vaccination. Receptors were obtained from an adult in good health.

The J gene is TRBJ2-1, the V gene TRBV19; D assignment may be TRBD1 or TRBD2 (5 bases each). The CDR3 spans 16 residues. V lost 0 bases and J lost 0, with 9 bases in between. CDR1 is LNHDA and CDR2 is SQIVND in the germline V gene (reference sequence). The CDR3 DNA is TGTGCCAGTAGTATAGACCCAGGGAGCTCCTACAATGAGCAGTTCTTC. Protein sequence: CASSIDPGSSYNEQFF.

CDR3 nucleotides: TGTGCCAGCAGCCCGCAGTCCAGAGTTCAATTAGGCTACACCTTC. It codes for CASSPQSRVQLGYTF. The V call is TRBV9, the J call TRBJ1-2, with D uncertain. Germline V gene sequence: CDR1 SGDLS, CDR2 YYNGEE. Trimming removed 4 bases from V and 8 bases from J, with 21 bases in between. This CDR3 region has 15 residues.

Regarding this clone: Other DNA sequences in this sample translate to the same CDR3. The V and J genes are TRBV9 and TRBJ2-2; 14 bases fit TRBD2. The V gene's germline CDR1 is SGDLS and CDR2 YYNGEE. The CDR3 length is 17 residues. The junction had 3 bases not matched to a gene; V was cut back by 0 bases and J by 5 bases. CDR3 sequence: CASSVGLAGGRTGELFF. For the CDR3, the DNA is TGTGCCAGCAGCGTAGGACTAGCGGGAGGGAGGACCGGGGAGCTGTTTTTT.

The chain couples TRBV19 to TRBJ1-1, with 7 bases that match TRBD1. The CDR3 is 13 amino acids. Trimming at V came to 5 bases and at J to 2 bases, leaving 2 bases not matched to a gene. The germline V gene has CDR1 LNHDA and CDR2 SQIVND (reference sequence). In DNA form, the CDR3 reads TGTGCCAGTAGTCAGGGGGTCAACACTGAAGCTTTCTTT. Encoded protein: CASSQGVNTEAFF. Full variable domain (remainder filled in from reference TRBV19 and TRBJ1-1): DGGITQSPKYLFRKEGQNVTLSCEQNLNHDAMYWYRQDPGQGLRLIYYSQIVNDFQKGDIAEGYSVSREKKESFPLTVTSAQKNPTAFYLCASSQGVNTEAFFGQGTRLTVV.

This clone was observed once. This chain connects TRBV3-1 (or the pseudogene TRBV3-2) to TRBJ2-1; 7 bases fit TRBD2. Per the germline V gene, CDR1 is LGHDT and CDR2 is YNNKEL (reference sequence). With V trimmed by 1 base and J by 8 bases, 11 bases remained unmatched. The CDR3 totals 16 residues. CDR3 sequence: CASSQVSAGSFHEQFF. In nucleotides, the CDR3 is TGTGCCAGCAGCCAAGTCTCAGCGGGGTCATTCCATGAGCAGTTCTTC.

The rearrangement joins TRBV7-2 to TRBJ1-6, with unresolved D. Germline CDR1 SGHTA, CDR2 FQGNSA. Trimming took 1 base from V and 10 from J, leaving 14 bases between them. CDR3 length equals 15 residues. DNA of the CDR3: TGTGCCAGCAGCTTAGTAAGGGAGCCGAGGTCACCCCTCCACTTT. It specifies CASSLVREPRSPLHF.

The rearrangement joins TRBV14 to TRBJ2-5; a weak D match, TRBD1 (7 bases). V lost 2 bases and J lost 4, with 11 bases in between. Germline-derived CDR1 and CDR2 are SGHDN and FVKESK. The CDR3 consists of 14 residues. CDR3 nucleotides: TGTGCCAGCAGCCAAAACAGGGGAGGAGAGACCCAGTACTTC. This sequence encodes CASSQNRGGETQYF.

This chain links TRBV6-2 or TRBV6-3 with TRBJ1-5, with D uncertain. Trimming removed 6 bases from V and 1 base from J, with 7 bases in between. Germline V gene sequence: CDR1 MNHEY, CDR2 SVGEGT. The CDR3 loop spans 13 amino acids. The CDR3 DNA follows: TGTGCCAGCAGCGAACAGAGCAATCAGCCCCAGCATTTT. Translating gives CASSEQSNQPQHF.

The gene calls are TRBV4-1 and TRBJ1-3; 7 bases are shared with TRBD1. The V gene's germline CDR1 is MGHRA and CDR2 YSYEKL. The CDR3 sequence is 17 residues long. With V trimmed by 3 bases and J by 0 bases, 8 bases remained unmatched. This CDR3 reads CASSQRDSYNSGNTIYF. CDR3 nucleotide sequence: TGCGCCAGCAGCCAGCGGGACAGCTACAACTCTGGAAACACCATATATTTT.

V gene TRBV10-3 combines with J gene TRBJ1-1; TRBD1 is a possible D gene (5 bases). Germline V gene data show CDR1 as ENHRY and CDR2 as SYGVKD. This CDR3 comprises 15 residues. V dropped 7 bases and J dropped 0 bases, with 15 bases sitting between them. CDR3 protein: CAITKAGNMNTEAFF. The CDR3 nucleotides read TGTGCCATCACTAAGGCAGGGAATATGAACACTGAAGCTTTCTTT.

The V call is TRBV18, the J call TRBJ1-2, with 8 bases identical to TRBD1. This CDR3 is built from 14 residues. Germline values: CDR1 KGHSH, CDR2 LQKENI. The ends lost 3 bases at V and 3 bases at J; junction bases unmatched: 3. CDR3 in DNA: TGTGCCAGCTCACCCCTGACAGGGGACTATGGCTACACCTTC. Its translation is CASSPLTGDYGYTF.

V usage is TRBV5-6 and J usage is TRBJ1-3, with a possible D match to TRBD1 (5 bases). Trimming stripped 6 bases from V and 2 bases from J, with 15 bases between. The CDR3 runs to 15 residues. Germline values: CDR1 SGHDT, CDR2 YYEEEE. In DNA form, the CDR3 reads TGTGCCAGCATCAACCCGGGGCCGACTGGAAACACCATATATTTT. This sequence encodes CASINPGPTGNTIYF.

This chain connects TRBV18 to TRBJ2-2, with 9 bases identical to TRBD1. The CDR3 is made up of 17 amino acids. Trimming took 7 bases from V and 3 from J; bases not matched to a gene: 12. CDR1 is KGHSH, CDR2 LQKENI, per germline. The CDR3 spells CASLLITGGVDTGELFF. CDR3 bases: TGTGCCAGCTTGCTAATTACAGGGGGCGTCGACACCGGGGAGCTGTTTTTT.

CDR3 sequence reads: CASSYGTGVFTEAFF. CDR3 bases: TGTGCCAGCAGTTACGGGACAGGGGTCTTCACTGAAGCTTTCTTT. V and J are TRBV6-5 and TRBJ1-1; 10 bases map to TRBD1. Germline values: CDR1 MNHEY, CDR2 SVGAGI. The V segment lost 2 bases and the J segment 4 bases; nucleotides outside the gene matches: 4. The CDR3 runs to 15 residues.

The chain recombines TRBV5-6 with TRBJ2-1; D not resolved. This CDR3 is built from 15 residues. Germline CDR1 is SGHDT and CDR2 is YYEEEE. V lost 5 bases to trimming and J lost 0 bases, with 12 bases between them. CDR3 region: CASRPMQASYNEQFF. CDR3 sequence (DNA): TGTGCCAGCAGACCTATGCAGGCCTCCTACAATGAGCAGTTCTTC.

The chain joins TRBV7-2 to TRBJ1-2; D call uncertain. Trimming took 3 bases from V and 0 from J, leaving 8 bases between them. In germline, CDR1 is SGHTA, CDR2 FQGNSA. The CDR3 contains 14 residues. CDR3 coding DNA: TGTGCCAGCAGCTTCTTCCGGACTAACTATGGCTACACCTTC. This sequence encodes CASSFFRTNYGYTF.

The chain combines TRBV28 with TRBJ2-7; no firm D call. CDR3 length equals 13 residues. The germline V gene has CDR1 MDHEN and CDR2 SYDVKM. Trimming took off 6 bases at V and 6 bases at J, with 15 bases between the two ends. The chain's CDR3 is CASSPRVSTEQYF. CDR3 bases: TGTGCCAGCAGCCCAAGGGTCAGCACCGAGCAGTACTTC.

This sequence joins TRBV21-1 and TRBJ2-7. TRBV21-1 is designated a pseudogene. This CDR3 spans 14 amino acids. The CDR3 region is CASPPRRTCLEQYF. CDR3 sequence (DNA): TGTGCCAGCCCCCCCCGGCGGACGTGCCTCGAGCAGTACTTC.

The rearrangement uses TRBV6-1 and TRBJ2-7; 9 bases fit TRBD1. Germline V gives CDR1 MNHNS, CDR2 SASEGT. The ends lost 2 bases at V and 3 bases at J; junction bases unmatched: 2. The CDR3 is 14 residues long. The CDR3 spells CASSERDRVYEQYV. In DNA form, the CDR3 reads TGTGCCAGCAGTGAAAGGGACAGGGTCTACGAGCAGTACGTC.